The text below deals with one T cell receptor beta chain. The target antigen is unknown. The data derive from a study of Ad26.COV2.S vaccination and SARS-CoV-2 variants. Overall study findings and caveats: Individuals receiving vaccine had higher spike-specific TCR breadth than placebo recipients did. Reports say spike-specific CD8+ and CD4+ T cell responses covered substantial breadth after vaccination.

Libraries were prepared by immunoSEQ multiplex PCR; TCRdb keeps only in-frame clonotypes and omits some of them. Found here are about 140,000 clones, about nine tenths of them singletons; the top ten hold around 5%. The origin of this receptor is a human donor who had recovered from COVID-19. This specimen was peripheral blood, taken after recovery from COVID-19.

CDR3 residues: CASSPSTVSYEQYF. The CDR3 DNA is TGTGCCAGCAGCCCATCGACGGTTTCCTACGAGCAGTACTTC. The chain combines TRBV7-2 with TRBJ2-7; D ambiguous. The CDR3 loop spans 14 amino acids. From germline, CDR1 is SGHTA and CDR2 FQGNSA. V lost 5 bases and J 1 base, leaving 12 bases between the germline ends. Using reference TRBV7-2 and TRBJ2-7 for the parts outside the CDR3, the full variable domain is GAGVSQSPSNKVTEKGKDVELRCDPISGHTALYWYRQSLGQGLEFLIYFQGNSAPDKSGLPSDRFSAERTGGSVSTLTIQRTQQEDSAVYLCASSPSTVSYEQYFGPGTRLTVT.